These T cell receptor beta chains were read from a single sample in a study of shared clonotypes between healthy human individuals. Clones were read by immunoSEQ multiplex PCR, and TCRdb kept only the in-frame ones, dropping some. The data show 950,000 to 1,200,000 clones, 77% seen once. Input material: memory CD4+ T cells from PBMCs. The receptors come from a man between 18 and 35 years old in good health. Some clones in this sample may be carry-over from other donors' samples. Each CDR3 is given with its conserved first and last residue. The D gene is left open where the match is weak. Rows give clone size only sometimes, using once, few, many, or a class for an expanded clone.

CASSGTSRYNEQFF,TGTGCCAGCAGTGGGACTAGCAGATACAATGAGCAGTTCTTC,TRBD2,TRBV28,NA,TRBJ2-1
CASSLQGGTGNQPQHF,TGTGCCAGCAGCTTACAAGGGGGTACGGGAAATCAGCCCCAGCATTTT,NA,TRBV11-3,NA,TRBJ1-5
CASSLSRYNEQFF,TGTGCCAGCAGCTTATCTCGATACAATGAGCAGTTCTTC,NA,TRBV7-2,NA,TRBJ2-1
CASSGTSALTDTQYF,TGTGCCAGCAGCGGCACTAGTGCGCTAACAGATACGCAGTATTTT,NA,TRBV9,NA,TRBJ2-3
CASGTAYEQYF,TGTGCCAGCGGGACTGCCTACGAGCAGTACTTC,NA,TRBV19,NA,TRBJ2-7
CASSYSADPAGELFF,TGTGCCAGCAGTTACTCGGCTGATCCCGCCGGGGAGCTGTTTTTT,NA,TRBV6-5,once,TRBJ2-2
CASSDPRTGNYGYTF,TGTGCCAGCAGTGACCCCCGGACAGGGAACTATGGCTACACCTTC,TRBD1,TRBV6-4,many,TRBJ1-2
CASSPNGNSEQFF,TGTGCCAGCTCACCAAACGGGAACAGTGAGCAGTTCTTC,NA,TRBV18,few,TRBJ2-1
CASSSRDYEQYF,TGCGCCAGCAGCTCCAGGGACTACGAGCAGTACTTC,NA,TRBV5-1,NA,TRBJ2-7
CAWSATLGDTEAFF,TGTGCCTGGAGTGCCACCCTAGGGGACACTGAAGCTTTCTTT,NA,TRBV30,NA,TRBJ1-1
CSVGDSGYTF,TGCAGCGTTGGGGACAGTGGCTACACCTTC,TRBD1,TRBV29-1,NA,TRBJ1-2
CASMGLAKIPNTGELFF,TGCGCCAGCATGGGACTAGCGAAAATCCCGAACACCGGGGAGCTGTTTTTT,TRBD2,TRBV10-2,NA,TRBJ2-2
CASSLGLAEDTQYF,TGCGCCAGCAGCTTGGGACTAGCGGAAGATACGCAGTATTTT,TRBD2,TRBV5-1,NA,TRBJ2-3
CASSLESGSGNEQFF,TGCGCCAGCAGCTTGGAGTCAGGGAGCGGCAATGAGCAGTTCTTC,NA,TRBV5-1,once,TRBJ2-1
CASSKGQDTEAFF,TGTGCCAGCAGTAAGGGACAAGACACTGAAGCTTTCTTT,NA,TRBV2,NA,TRBJ1-1
CASSEQIRTSGSYNEQFF,TGTGCCAGCAGTGAGCAAATCAGGACTAGCGGGAGCTACAATGAGCAGTTCTTC,TRBD2,TRBV6-1,NA,TRBJ2-1
CASSLDKDQPQHF,TGTGCCAGCAGCTTGGACAAAGATCAGCCCCAGCATTTT,NA,TRBV5-4,NA,TRBJ1-5
CAHDGLAAPGEQFF,TGTGCCCACGACGGACTAGCGGCACCGGGGGAGCAGTTCTTC,TRBD2,TRBV30,few,TRBJ2-1
CASGKQGFGTQYF,TGTGCCAGCGGAAAACAGGGTTTTGGGACCCAGTACTTC,NA,TRBV11-2,NA,TRBJ2-5
CASSPNYQETQYF,TGTGCCAGCTCACCAAATTATCAAGAGACCCAGTACTTC,NA,TRBV18,NA,TRBJ2-5
CAWTSSREQFF,TGTGCCTGGACGTCTAGTCGTGAGCAGTTCTTC,NA,TRBV30,NA,TRBJ2-1
CASRGTGLSGYTF,TGTGCCAGCAGGGGGACGGGTCTATCCGGCTACACCTTC,NA,TRBV2,NA,TRBJ1-2
CAVGLRGYNEQFF,TGTGCCGTAGGACTTAGAGGGTACAATGAGCAGTTCTTC,NA,TRBV10-3,NA,TRBJ2-1
CASSTRATEAFF,TGTGCCAGCAGCACTCGCGCCACTGAAGCTTTCTTT,NA,TRBV7-9,few,TRBJ1-1
CSVEDREFEVFDLVGYTF,TGCAGCGTTGAGGACAGGGAGTTCGAAGTCTTTGATCTGGTTGGCTACACCTTC,TRBD1,TRBV29-1,NA,TRBJ1-2
CASSPPGLAGGYHEQFF,TGTGCCAGCAGTCCTCCGGGACTAGCGGGAGGTTACCATGAGCAGTTCTTC,TRBD2,TRBV28,NA,TRBJ2-1
CASSFSVNTEAFF,TGCGCCAGCAGCTTCTCCGTGAACACTGAAGCTTTCTTT,NA,TRBV5-1,few,TRBJ1-1
CASSPNRGAGETQYF,TGTGCCAGCAGCCCCAACAGGGGCGCCGGGGAGACCCAGTACTTC,TRBD1,TRBV7-3,NA,TRBJ2-5
CASGREPYEQYF,TGTGCCAGCGGACGGGAGCCCTACGAGCAGTACTTC,NA,TRBV7-9,NA,TRBJ2-7
CAISESQGTYEQYF,TGTGCCATCAGTGAGTCGCAGGGGACCTACGAGCAGTACTTC,NA,TRBV10-3,few,TRBJ2-7
CASSYRGTNTEAFF,TGTGCCAGCAGTTACAGGGGTACGAACACTGAAGCTTTCTTT,TRBD1,TRBV27,NA,TRBJ1-1
CASSNTRDRGRRGYGYTF,TGTGCCAGTAGTAATACCCGGGACAGGGGACGACGGGGCTATGGCTACACCTTC,TRBD1,TRBV19,once,TRBJ1-2
CASSDGGAKNIQYF,TGTGCCAGCAGCGATGGGGGGGCCAAAAACATTCAGTACTTC,NA,TRBV28,NA,TRBJ2-4
CASSVEGDQYNEQFF,TGTGCCAGCAGCGTAGAGGGAGACCAGTACAATGAGCAGTTCTTC,NA,TRBV9,NA,TRBJ2-1
CASSLVGTEIEAFF,TGCGCCAGCAGCTTGGTAGGGACAGAGATTGAAGCTTTCTTT,TRBD1,TRBV5-1,NA,TRBJ1-1
CASSLGGQGLYEQYF,TGCGCCAGCAGCTTGGGGGGACAGGGACTATACGAGCAGTACTTC,TRBD1,TRBV5-1,NA,TRBJ2-7
CASSEKASGTWNTEAFF,TGTGCCAGCAGTGAAAAAGCGTCCGGGACATGGAACACTGAAGCTTTCTTT,NA,TRBV6-1,once,TRBJ1-1
CASSFAGYTDTQYF,TGTGCCAGCAGTTTCGCCGGTTACACAGATACGCAGTATTTT,NA,TRBV27,few,TRBJ2-3
CASSREGGAYEQYF,TGTGCCAGCAGCCGCGAGGGGGGGGCTTACGAGCAGTACTTC,NA,TRBV5-4,NA,TRBJ2-7
CASSSDRGDYGYTF,TGTGCCAGCAGTTCGGACAGGGGGGACTATGGCTACACCTTC,TRBD1,TRBV2,NA,TRBJ1-2
CASSQARQRGYTF,TGTGCCAGCAGCCAAGCACGACAGCGCGGCTACACCTTC,NA,TRBV14,many,TRBJ1-2
CASSLTAGQNNEQFF,TGTGCCAGCAGCTTAACGGCAGGCCAGAACAATGAGCAGTTCTTC,NA,TRBV7-3,few,TRBJ2-1
CASTVGGSVNGNTIYF,TGTGCCAGCACCGTCGGGGGCTCAGTAAATGGAAACACCATATATTTT,NA,TRBV28,NA,TRBJ1-3
CASSLEDWGSYNEQFF,TGTGCCAGCAGCTTGGAGGACTGGGGCTCCTACAATGAGCAGTTCTTC,NA,TRBV5-8,few,TRBJ2-1
CASHSQGISYEQYF,TGTGCCAGCCATAGTCAAGGGATTTCCTACGAGCAGTACTTC,NA,TRBV2,NA,TRBJ2-7
CASSPMWGAGNTIYF,TGTGCCAGCAGCCCCATGTGGGGCGCCGGAAACACCATATATTTT,NA,TRBV9,NA,TRBJ1-3
CAWRPKTAQGSYGYTF,TGTGCCTGGAGACCAAAGACGGCACAGGGGAGCTATGGCTACACCTTC,TRBD1,TRBV30,NA,TRBJ1-2
CASSPNLGTGGFYGYTF,TGTGCCAGCAGCCCCAATCTTGGGACAGGGGGATTCTATGGCTACACCTTC,TRBD1,TRBV28,NA,TRBJ1-2